The clone carrying this TCR beta chain was counted at least ten times. This sample is part of a study of early T cells in non-severe SARS-CoV-2 infection. TCRdb re-derived calls from the 5' RACE reads in MiXCR, one entry per CDR3 protein. Altogether about 42,000 distinct CDR3 sequences are present, approximately 5.9% being singletons, with the ten largest covering about 8.3%. The material sequenced was whole blood, taken at baseline. This receptor was taken from an adult who was a healthcare worker with PCR-confirmed SARS-CoV-2 infection or an uninfected control (not recorded which).

The DNA for the CDR3 is TGCGCCAGCAGCTTCTCGGGACAGACTTACAATGAGCAGTTCTTC. Protein product: CASSFSGQTYNEQFF. The chain recombines TRBV5-1 with TRBJ2-1; 7 nucleotides align to TRBD1. Germline V CDR1 and CDR2: SGHRS, YFSETQ. The CDR3 is made up of 15 amino acids. With V trimmed by 2 bases and J by 4 bases, 6 bases remained unmatched.